This T cell receptor (beta chain) is drawn from a study of blood T cell repertoires in COVID-19. Repertoires were generated with immunoSEQ multiplex PCR, while TCRdb's copy carries only in-frame clones and drops some. The sample records around 67,000 clones, roughly 87% being singletons. V shed 3 bases, J shed 6 bases, and the junction held 7 bases outside the gene matches. The CDR3 is made up of 16 amino acids. Looked up from germline, CDR1 is SGHNT and CDR2 is YYREEE (reference sequence). The receptor was derived from a woman over 75 with acute or convalescent COVID-19. Sequencing input: peripheral blood. The genes are TRBV5-4 and TRBJ2-7, with 15 bases identical to TRBD2. In DNA, the CDR3 is TGTGCCAGCAGCTCAGGACTAGCGGGAGGGCCGGGCGAGCAGTACTTC. It encodes CASSSGLAGGPGEQYF.